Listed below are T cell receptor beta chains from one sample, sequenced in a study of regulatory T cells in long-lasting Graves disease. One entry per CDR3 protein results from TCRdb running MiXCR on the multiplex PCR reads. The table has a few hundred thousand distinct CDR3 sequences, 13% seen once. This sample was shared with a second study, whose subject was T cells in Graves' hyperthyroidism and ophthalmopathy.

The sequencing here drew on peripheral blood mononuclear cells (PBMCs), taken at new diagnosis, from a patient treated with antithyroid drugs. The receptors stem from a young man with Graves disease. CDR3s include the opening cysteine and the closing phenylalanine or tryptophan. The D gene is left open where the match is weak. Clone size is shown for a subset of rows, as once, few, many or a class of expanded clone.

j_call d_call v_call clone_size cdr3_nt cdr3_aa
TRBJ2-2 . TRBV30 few TGTGCCTGGAGTTCGGTAGAGCTGATCACCGGGGAGCTGTTTTTT CAWSSVELITGELFF
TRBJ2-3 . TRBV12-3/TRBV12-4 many TGTGCCAGCAGTTTCCTTGGCGTCGGGAACACAGATACGCAGTATTTT CASSFLGVGNTDTQYF
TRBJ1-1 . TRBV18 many TGTGCCAGCTCACCCGCCGTGCAGAACACTGAAGCTTTCTTT CASSPAVQNTEAFF
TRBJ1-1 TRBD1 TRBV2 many TGTGCCAGCATTTCAGAGCAGGGGGACACTGAAGCTTTCTTT CASISEQGDTEAFF
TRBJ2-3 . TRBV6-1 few TGTGCCAGCAGCCGATTCGGGACAAGCACAGATACGCAGTATTTT CASSRFGTSTDTQYF
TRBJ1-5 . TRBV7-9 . TGTGCCAGCAGCCTGTCTACAGCGGGTCAGCCCCAGCATTTT CASSLSTAGQPQHF
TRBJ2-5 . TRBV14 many TGTGCCAGCAGCCCTCTTCCGGAGACCCAGTACTTC CASSPLPETQYF
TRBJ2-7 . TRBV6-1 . TGTGCCAGCGACCAACAGGAGTCCTACGAGCAGTACTTC CASDQQESYEQYF
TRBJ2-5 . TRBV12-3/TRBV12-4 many TGTGCCAGCAGTTTAATCAACCGCCAAGAGACCCAGTACTTC CASSLINRQETQYF
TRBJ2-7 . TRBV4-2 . TGTGCCAGCAGCCAAGAAGGCCTCTACGAGCAGTACTTC CASSQEGLYEQYF
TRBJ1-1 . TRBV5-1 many TGCGCCAGCAGCTTGGGACAGAGAGGTGAAGCTTTCTTT CASSLGQRGEAFF
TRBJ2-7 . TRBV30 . TGTGCCTGGGCCGCAGTGGTGAACGAGCAGTACTTC CAWAAVVNEQYF
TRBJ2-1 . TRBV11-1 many TGTGCCAGCAGCTACCGCGGGACACCCTACAATGAGCAGCTCTTC CASSYRGTPYNEQLF
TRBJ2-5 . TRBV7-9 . TGTGCCAGCACCCCAGGGTCTCAAGAGACCCAGTACTTC CASTPGSQETQYF
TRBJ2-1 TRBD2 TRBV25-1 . TGTGCCAGCACCGGGACTAGCGGGAGGGCCGGGTCTGGAGGCAATGAGCAGTTCTTC CASTGTSGRAGSGGNEQFF
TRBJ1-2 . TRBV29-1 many TGCAGCGTGGGGGGGACCCGGGAAGTTGGCTACACCTTC CSVGGTREVGYTF
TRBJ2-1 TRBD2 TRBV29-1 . TGCAGCGTTGTTAGCGGGAGGGATAATGTTGAGCAGTTCTTC CSVVSGRDNVEQFF
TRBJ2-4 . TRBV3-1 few TGTGCCAGCAGCCCTGGGGGGCTTTCGGCCAAAAACATTCAGTACTTC CASSPGGLSAKNIQYF
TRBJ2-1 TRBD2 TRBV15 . TGTGCCACCAGCAGAGATCGACTAGCGGGACCTTACAATGAGCAGTTCTTC CATSRDRLAGPYNEQFF
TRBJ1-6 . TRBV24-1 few TGTGCCACCAGTGTTTCTGCCATCTCACCCCTCCACTTT CATSVSAISPLHF
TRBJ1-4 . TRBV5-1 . TGCGCCAGCAGCACAGGACAAGGAACTAATGAAAAACTGTTTTTT CASSTGQGTNEKLFF
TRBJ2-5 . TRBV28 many TGTGCCACTCGGACTTTCGGGCGGGAGACCCAGTACTTC CATRTFGRETQYF
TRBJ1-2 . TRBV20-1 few TGCAGTACCCGAGGGGTGACGGAGTATGGCTACACCTTC CSTRGVTEYGYTF
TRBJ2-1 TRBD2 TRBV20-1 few TGCAGTGCTCGAAGTCCCGGGACTAGCGGAAGGAGAGCCGATGAGCAGTTCTTC CSARSPGTSGRRADEQFF
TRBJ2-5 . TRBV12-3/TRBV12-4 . TGTGCCAGCAGCCCCTCCTTTCTCGGGACGGTGGGGGAGACCCAGTACTTC CASSPSFLGTVGETQYF
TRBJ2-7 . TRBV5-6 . TGTGCCAGCAGCTTGCTTATCCGGGACGAGCAGTACTTC CASSLLIRDEQYF
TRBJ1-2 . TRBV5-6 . TGTGCCAGCAGCTCCCGGAAGGGGCTCGGGGGCTACACCTTC CASSSRKGLGGYTF
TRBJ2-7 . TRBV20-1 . TGCAGTGCTAGAGTTCCGGGGGACGAGCAGTACTTC CSARVPGDEQYF
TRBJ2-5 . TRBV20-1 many TGCAGTGCTACTTTCGACACCCAAGGCCAAGAGACCCAGTACTTC CSATFDTQGQETQYF
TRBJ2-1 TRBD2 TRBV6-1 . TGTGCCGCCTGGGACAGTCTAGCGGGGGAAAGTCAAGAGCAGTTCTTC CAAWDSLAGESQEQFF
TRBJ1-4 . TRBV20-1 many TGCAGTGCTAGAGCTGAAAAACTGTTTTTT CSARAEKLFF
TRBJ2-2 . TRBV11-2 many TGTGCCAGCAGCTTAGATGGGACGACCACCGGGGAGCTGTTTTTT CASSLDGTTTGELFF
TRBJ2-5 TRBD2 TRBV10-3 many TGTGCCATCAGTGAGTCGGGGGGGAGGAAGACCCAGTACTTC CAISESGGRKTQYF
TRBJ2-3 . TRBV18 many TGTGCCAGCTCACCGGGTCAGCCCCCAGATACGCAGTATTTT CASSPGQPPDTQYF
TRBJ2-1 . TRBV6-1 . TGTGCCAGCAGTCCCCTAACCCGAACCGTCTACGAGCAGTTCTTC CASSPLTRTVYEQFF
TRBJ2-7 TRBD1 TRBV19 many TGTGCCAGCAGCTTCCGGGACAGGGCCTACGAGCAGTACTTC CASSFRDRAYEQYF
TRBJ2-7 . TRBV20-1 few TGCAGTGCTAGAGGCCCTGCCCCAAGCGGCGGGTACGAGCAGTACTTC CSARGPAPSGGYEQYF
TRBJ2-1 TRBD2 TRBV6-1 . TGTGCCAGCAGTCCTAGCGGACCCAATGAGCAGTTCTTC CASSPSGPNEQFF
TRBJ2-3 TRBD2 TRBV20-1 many TGCAGTGCTAGAATGCCGGGACTAGCGACAGATACGCAGTATTTT CSARMPGLATDTQYF
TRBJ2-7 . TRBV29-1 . TGCAGCGTGAGGGGCAGAGTAGGGGAGCAGCACTTC CSVRGRVGEQHF
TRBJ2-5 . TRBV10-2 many TGCGCCAGCAGCGCCGGGACAGAGACCCAGTACTTC CASSAGTETQYF
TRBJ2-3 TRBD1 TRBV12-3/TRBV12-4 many TGTGCCAGCAGTTCTAACCGGGACAGTAGTGAGTATTTT CASSSNRDSSEYF
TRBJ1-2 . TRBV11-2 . TGTGCCAGCAGCTTAGGCACGGGCTACACCTTC CASSLGTGYTF
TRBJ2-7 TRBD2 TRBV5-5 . TGTGCCAGCAGCTCTAGCGGGACCTGGTCCTACGAGCAGTACTTC CASSSSGTWSYEQYF
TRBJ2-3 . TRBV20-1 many TGCAGTGCTAAGTATTCTAGGTTCGCAGATACGCAGTATTTT CSAKYSRFADTQYF
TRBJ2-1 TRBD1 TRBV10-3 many TGTGCCATCACGGTTAAGGGACAGAGTGGCTACAATGAGCAGTTCTTC CAITVKGQSGYNEQFF
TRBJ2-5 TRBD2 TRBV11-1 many TGTGCCAGCAGCACGGATGGGCGGGGGGAGACCCAGTACTTC CASSTDGRGETQYF
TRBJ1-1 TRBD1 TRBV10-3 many TGTGCCATAGGGACAGGGCCCTTGCTGGACACTGAAGCTTTCTTT CAIGTGPLLDTEAFF
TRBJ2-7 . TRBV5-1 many TGCGCCAGCAGCTTTAACCTCAGGGGAATCTCCTACGAGCAGTACTTC CASSFNLRGISYEQYF
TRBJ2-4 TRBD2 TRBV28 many TGTGCCAGCCGAAACGGGGGGGGCGTGACCCTCAAAAACATTCAGTACTTC CASRNGGGVTLKNIQYF
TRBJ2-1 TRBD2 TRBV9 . TGTGCCAGCAGCGTAGGCCCTAGCGGGCGGAGTGAGCAGTTCTTC CASSVGPSGRSEQFF
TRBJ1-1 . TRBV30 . TGTGCCTGGAGATGGGATTACATGAACACTGAAGCTTTCTTT CAWRWDYMNTEAFF
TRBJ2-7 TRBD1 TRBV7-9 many TGTGCCAGCAGCCCCGGGGGGTGGGACAGGGACGGCGAGCAGTACTTC CASSPGGWDRDGEQYF
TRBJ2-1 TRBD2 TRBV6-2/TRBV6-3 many TGTGCCAGCAGTTACTCCCGACTAGCGGGACTCTACAATGAGCAGTTCTTC CASSYSRLAGLYNEQFF
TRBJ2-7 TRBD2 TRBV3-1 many TGTGCCAGCAGCCAAGAGGTAGCGGGGGGCCACGAGCAGTACTTC CASSQEVAGGHEQYF
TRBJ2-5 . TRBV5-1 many TGTGCCAGCAGCTTCGGCCAAGAGACCCAGTACTTC CASSFGQETQYF
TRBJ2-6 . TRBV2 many TGTGCCAGTGGGGGACGGACCCTCTCTGGGGCCAACGTCCTGACTTTC CASGGRTLSGANVLTF